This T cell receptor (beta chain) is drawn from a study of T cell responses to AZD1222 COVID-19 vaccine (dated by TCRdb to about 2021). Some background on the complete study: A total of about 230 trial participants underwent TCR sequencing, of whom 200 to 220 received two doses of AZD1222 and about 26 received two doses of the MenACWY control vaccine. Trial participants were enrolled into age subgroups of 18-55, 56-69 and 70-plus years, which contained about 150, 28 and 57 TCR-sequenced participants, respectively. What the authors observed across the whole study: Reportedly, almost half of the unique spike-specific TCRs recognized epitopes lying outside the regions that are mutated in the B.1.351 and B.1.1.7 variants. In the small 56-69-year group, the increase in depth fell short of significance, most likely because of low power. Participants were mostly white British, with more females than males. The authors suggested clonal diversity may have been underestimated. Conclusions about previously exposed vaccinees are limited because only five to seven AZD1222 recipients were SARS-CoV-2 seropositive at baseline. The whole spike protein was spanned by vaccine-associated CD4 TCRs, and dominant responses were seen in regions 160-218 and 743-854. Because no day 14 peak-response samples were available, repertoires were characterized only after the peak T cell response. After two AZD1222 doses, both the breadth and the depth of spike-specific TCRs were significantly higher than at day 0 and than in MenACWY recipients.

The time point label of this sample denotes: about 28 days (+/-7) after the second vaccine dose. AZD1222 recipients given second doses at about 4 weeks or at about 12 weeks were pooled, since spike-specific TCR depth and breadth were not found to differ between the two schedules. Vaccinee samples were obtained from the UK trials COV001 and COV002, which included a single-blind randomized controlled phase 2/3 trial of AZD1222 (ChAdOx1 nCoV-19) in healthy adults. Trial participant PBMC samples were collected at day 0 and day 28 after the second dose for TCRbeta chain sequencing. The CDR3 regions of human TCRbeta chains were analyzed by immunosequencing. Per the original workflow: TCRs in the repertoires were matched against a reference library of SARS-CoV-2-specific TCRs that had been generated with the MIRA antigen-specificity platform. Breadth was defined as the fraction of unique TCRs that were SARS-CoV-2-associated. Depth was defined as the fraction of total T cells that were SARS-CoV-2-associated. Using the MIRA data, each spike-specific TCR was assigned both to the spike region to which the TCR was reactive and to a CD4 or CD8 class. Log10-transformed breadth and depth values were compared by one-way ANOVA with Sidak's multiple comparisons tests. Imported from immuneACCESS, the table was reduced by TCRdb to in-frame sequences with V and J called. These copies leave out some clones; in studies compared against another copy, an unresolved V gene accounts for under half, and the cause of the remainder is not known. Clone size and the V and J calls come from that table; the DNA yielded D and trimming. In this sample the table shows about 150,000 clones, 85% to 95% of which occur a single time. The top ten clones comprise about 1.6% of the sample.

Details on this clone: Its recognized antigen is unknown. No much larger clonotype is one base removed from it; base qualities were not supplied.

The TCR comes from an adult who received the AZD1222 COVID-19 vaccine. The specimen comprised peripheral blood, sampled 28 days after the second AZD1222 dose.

The nucleotide sequence reads as follows: TGCGCCAGCAGCCCCCTGACAGGGCCAGATACGCAGTATTTT. The translation is CASSPLTGPDTQYF. The chain links TRBV5-1 with TRBJ2-3, and TRBD1 aligns with 7 junction nucleotides. Including cysteine and phenylalanine, the CDR3 has 14 amino acids. The sequence is cut down to CDR3 DNA, 42 bases in frame from base 1. The germline V gene provides CDR1 SGHRS and CDR2 YFSETQ. V ends up 4 bases short and J 4 bases short, with an unmatched junction base count of 6.